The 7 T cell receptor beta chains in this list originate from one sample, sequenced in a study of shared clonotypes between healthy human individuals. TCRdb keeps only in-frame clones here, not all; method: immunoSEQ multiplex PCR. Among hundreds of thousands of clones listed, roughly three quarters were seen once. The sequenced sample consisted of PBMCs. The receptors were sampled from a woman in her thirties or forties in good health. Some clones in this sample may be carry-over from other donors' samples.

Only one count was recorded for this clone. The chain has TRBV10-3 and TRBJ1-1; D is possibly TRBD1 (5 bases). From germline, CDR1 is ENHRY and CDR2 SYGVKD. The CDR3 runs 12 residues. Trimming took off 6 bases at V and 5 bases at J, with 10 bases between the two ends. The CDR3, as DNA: TGTGCCATCAGGGGGGGGACTACTGAAGCTTTCTTT. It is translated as CAIRGGTTEAFF.

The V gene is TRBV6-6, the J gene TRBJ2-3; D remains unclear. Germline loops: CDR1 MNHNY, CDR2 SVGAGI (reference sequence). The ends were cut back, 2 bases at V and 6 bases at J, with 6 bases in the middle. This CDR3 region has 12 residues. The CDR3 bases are TGTGCCAGCAGTTACCTTCCGGATACGCAGTATTTT. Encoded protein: CASSYLPDTQYF.

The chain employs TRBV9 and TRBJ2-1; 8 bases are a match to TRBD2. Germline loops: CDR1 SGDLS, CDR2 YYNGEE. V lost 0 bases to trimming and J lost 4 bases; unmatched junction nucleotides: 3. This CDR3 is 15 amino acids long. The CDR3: CASSVGSGAYNEQFF. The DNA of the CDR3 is TGTGCCAGCAGCGTAGGTAGCGGGGCTTACAATGAGCAGTTCTTC.

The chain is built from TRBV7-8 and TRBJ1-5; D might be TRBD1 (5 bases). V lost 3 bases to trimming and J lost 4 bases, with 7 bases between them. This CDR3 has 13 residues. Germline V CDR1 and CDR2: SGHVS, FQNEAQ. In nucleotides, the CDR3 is TGTGCCAGCAGCTTGACAGAGAATCAGCCCCAGCATTTT. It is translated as CASSLTENQPQHF.

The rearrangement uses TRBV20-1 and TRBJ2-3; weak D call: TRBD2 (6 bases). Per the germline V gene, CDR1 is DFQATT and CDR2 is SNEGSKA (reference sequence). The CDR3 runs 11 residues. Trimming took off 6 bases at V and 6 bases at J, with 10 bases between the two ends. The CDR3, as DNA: TGCAGTGCAGGAGGGGCGGATACGCAGTATTTT. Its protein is CSAGGADTQYF.

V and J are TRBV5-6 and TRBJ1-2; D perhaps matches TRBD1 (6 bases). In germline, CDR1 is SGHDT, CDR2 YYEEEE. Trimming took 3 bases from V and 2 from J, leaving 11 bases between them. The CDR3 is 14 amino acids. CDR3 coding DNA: TGTGCCAGCAGCTCGGGACATGGGAACTATGGCTACACCTTC. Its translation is CASSSGHGNYGYTF. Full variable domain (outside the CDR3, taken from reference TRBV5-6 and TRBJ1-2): DAGVTQSPTHLIKTRGQQVTLRCSPKSGHDTVSWYQQALGQGPQFIFQYYEEEERQRGNFPDRFSGHQFPNYSSELNVNALLLGDSALYLCASSSGHGNYGYTFGSGTRLTVV.

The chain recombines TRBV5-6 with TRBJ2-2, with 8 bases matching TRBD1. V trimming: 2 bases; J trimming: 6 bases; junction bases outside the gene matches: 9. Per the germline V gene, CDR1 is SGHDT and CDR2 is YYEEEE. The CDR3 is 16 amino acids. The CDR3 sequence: CASSFGAGGGPGELFF. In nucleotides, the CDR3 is TGTGCCAGCAGCTTCGGGGCAGGGGGCGGTCCCGGGGAGCTGTTTTTT.